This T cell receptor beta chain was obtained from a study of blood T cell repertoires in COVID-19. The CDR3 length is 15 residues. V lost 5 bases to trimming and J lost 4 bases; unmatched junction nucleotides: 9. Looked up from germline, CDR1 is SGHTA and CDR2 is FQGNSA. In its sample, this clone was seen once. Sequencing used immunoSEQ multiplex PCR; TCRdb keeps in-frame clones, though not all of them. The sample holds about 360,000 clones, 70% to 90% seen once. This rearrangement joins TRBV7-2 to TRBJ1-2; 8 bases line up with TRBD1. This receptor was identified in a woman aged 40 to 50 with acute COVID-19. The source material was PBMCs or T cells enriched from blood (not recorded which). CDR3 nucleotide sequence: TGTGCCAGCAGCCTAGGGACTCAGGGGGCCTATGGCTACACCTTC. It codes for CASSLGTQGAYGYTF. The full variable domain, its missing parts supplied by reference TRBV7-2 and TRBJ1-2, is GAGVSQSPSNKVTEKGKDVELRCDPISGHTALYWYRQSLGQGLEFLIYFQGNSAPDKSGLPSDRFSAERTGGSVSTLTIQRTQQEDSAVYLCASSLGTQGAYGYTFGSGTRLTVV.